The 16 T cell receptor beta chains presented below share a single source sample, sequenced in a study of T cell responses to AZD1222 COVID-19 vaccine. TCRdb's table, derived via immunoSEQ multiplex PCR, lists solely in-frame clones and lacks some. The sample lists 100,000 or so clones, roughly nine tenths occurring once. The source material was peripheral blood, sampled on day 0 of AZD1222 vaccination. The receptor set was obtained from an adult in good health.

This clone was detected only once. The chain has TRBV28 and TRBJ2-7, with D possibly being TRBD1 or TRBD2 (5 bases each). Germline-derived CDR1 and CDR2 are MDHEN and SYDVKM. The CDR3 covers 12 residues. Trimming cost V 6 bases and J 6 bases, with 12 bases left between them. The CDR3 nucleotides are TGTGCCAGCAGCAACGAGGGGCGCGAGCAGTACTTC. Protein sequence: CASSNEGREQYF.

V and J are TRBV2 and TRBJ1-6, with TRBD1 matching 10 bases. Germline CDR1 SNHLY, CDR2 FYNNEI. The CDR3 totals 14 residues. Germline trimming cut 11 bases from V and 8 bases from J; bases unmatched to any gene: 9. CDR3 sequence (DNA): TGTGCCGGCGGGACAGGGGATTACTATTCACCCCTCCACTTT. Protein sequence: CAGGTGDYYSPLHF.

The chain couples TRBV24-1 to TRBJ2-2, with a weak D call TRBD2 (6 bases). From germline, CDR1 is KGHDR and CDR2 SFDVKD. The V end lost 4 bases, the J end lost 2 bases, and 16 bases lay between the germline ends. This CDR3 has 17 amino acids. The CDR3, as DNA: TGTGCCACCAGTGACTTTTCTCGGGGGAGTAACACCGGGGAGCTGTTTTTT. Amino acid sequence: CATSDFSRGSNTGELFF.

This clone was seen a single time. The rearrangement links TRBV5-6 to TRBJ2-5; no definite D call. The ends were cut back, 2 bases at V and 4 bases at J, with 12 bases in the middle. The CDR3 totals 14 residues. CDR1 and CDR2 (germline): SGHDT, YYEEEE. CDR3 region: CASSFDPDVETQYF. The CDR3 nucleotides are TGTGCCAGCAGCTTCGATCCCGATGTAGAGACCCAGTACTTC.

The chain is built from TRBV6-5 and TRBJ1-1; D gene unclear. Trimming removed 4 bases at V and 1 base at J, with 10 bases between. CDR1 is MNHEY and CDR2 is SVGAGI in the germline V gene. The CDR3 loop spans 14 amino acids. CDR3 loop: CASSLTSKNTEAFF. CDR3 in DNA: TGTGCCAGCAGTTTAACCTCAAAGAACACTGAAGCTTTCTTT.

This clone occurred once. The chain is built from TRBV7-2 and TRBJ1-2, with a possible D match to TRBD1 (6 bases). Germline V gene data show CDR1 as SGHTA and CDR2 as FQGNSA. Trimming stripped 5 bases from V and 2 bases from J, with 24 bases between. The CDR3 loop spans 18 amino acids. CDR3 in amino acids: CASSRAQRTQGFNYGYTF. In DNA form, the CDR3 reads TGTGCCAGCAGCCGTGCGCAGAGAACTCAGGGGTTCAACTATGGCTACACCTTC.

V is TRBV18 and J is TRBJ1-2, with no clear D. V was shortened by 3 bases and J by 2 bases, with 7 bases between the two germline ends. CDR3 length equals 13 residues. The germline V gene has CDR1 KGHSH and CDR2 LQKENI. Here the CDR3 DNA reads TGTGCCAGCTCACCCCCGGGCAACTATGGCTACACCTTC. As protein: CASSPPGNYGYTF.

The J gene is TRBJ2-5, the V gene TRBV11-2; the D gene is possibly TRBD2 (6 bases). Per germline, CDR1 SGHAT and CDR2 FQNNGV. This CDR3 has 13 amino acids. V dropped 11 bases and J dropped 5 bases, with 18 bases sitting between them. CDR3 loop: CACSRGWGETQYF. The CDR3 DNA reads TGTGCCTGCTCCCGGGGGTGGGGGGAGACCCAGTACTTC.

This clone turned up a few times. This sequence joins TRBV18 and TRBJ1-1; D not resolved. Germline V gene sequence: CDR1 KGHSH, CDR2 LQKENI. Trimming pared 0 bases from V and 1 base from J, leaving 6 bases between. This CDR3 comprises 14 residues. CDR3 sequence: CASSPPNPNTEAFF. CDR3 in DNA: TGTGCCAGCTCACCACCGAATCCGAACACTGAAGCTTTCTTT. The whole variable domain, filled in from reference TRBV18 and TRBJ1-1, reads NAGVMQNPRHLVRRRGQEARLRCSPMKGHSHVYWYRQLPEEGLKFMVYLQKENIIDESGMPKERFSAEFPKEGPSILRIQQVVRGDSAAYFCASSPPNPNTEAFFGQGTRLTVV.

The CDR3 is CASSPQTAYGYTF. As DNA, the CDR3 is TGTGCCAGCAGCCCTCAGACAGCGTATGGCTACACCTTC. The chain uses TRBV9 and TRBJ1-2, with a weak D call TRBD1 (5 bases). V shed 4 bases and J shed 5 bases, with 12 bases lying between them. The length of the CDR3 is 13 residues. Germline assignment: CDR1 SGDLS and CDR2 YYNGEE.

The J gene is TRBJ1-5, the V gene TRBV28; D possibly corresponds to TRBD1 (5 bases). The germline V and J ends were trimmed by 1 base and 7 bases, with 11 bases remaining between them. The CDR3 sequence is 14 residues long. CDR1 is MDHEN, CDR2 SYDVKM, per germline. CDR3 DNA: TGTGCCAGCAGTTTATCAGGGTTCTCGCAGCCCCAGCATTTT. As protein: CASSLSGFSQPQHF.

This rearrangement joins TRBV7-3 to TRBJ2-1; 8 nucleotides agree with TRBD1. V shed 6 bases, J shed 3 bases, and the junction held 7 bases outside the gene matches. This CDR3 contains 15 residues. Germline V lookup: CDR1 SGHTA, CDR2 FQGTGA. DNA for the CDR3: TGTGCCAGCAGACTCGACAGGGGAAACTACAATGAGCAGTTCTTC. Residues: CASRLDRGNYNEQFF.

The rearrangement joins TRBV5-1 to TRBJ2-7; no reliable D call. V dropped 4 bases and J dropped 0 bases, with 17 bases sitting between them. This CDR3 region has 16 residues. Per germline, CDR1 SGHRS and CDR2 YFSETQ. In DNA, the CDR3 is TGCGCCAGCAGCCCTCCTTCGACACGCACCTCCTACGAGCAGTACTTC. Its protein product is CASSPPSTRTSYEQYF.

This chain uses TRBV6-6 with TRBJ1-5; 11 bases are shared with TRBD1. The CDR3 consists of 20 residues. Germline assignment: CDR1 MNHNY and CDR2 SVGAGI (reference sequence). Trimming at V came to 6 bases and at J to 2 bases, leaving 18 bases not matched to a gene. The CDR3 protein is CASSWDPRTGGGGGNQPQHF. The CDR3 bases are TGTGCCAGCAGCTGGGACCCGAGGACAGGGGGCGGTGGTGGCAATCAGCCCCAGCATTTT.

V is TRBV19 and J is TRBJ2-7; the D is unclear. CDR1 LNHDA and CDR2 SQIVND come from the germline V gene (reference sequence). The length of the CDR3 is 13 residues. V gave up 5 bases and J gave up 7 bases, with 15 bases separating them. This chain's CDR3 is CASSPKAVLEQYF. CDR3 bases: TGTGCCAGTAGTCCGAAGGCGGTTTTGGAGCAGTACTTC.

The V call is TRBV14, the J call TRBJ1-1; D unresolved. CDR3 length equals 14 residues. The germline CDR1 and CDR2 sequences are SGHDN and FVKESK. Trimming cost V 1 base and J 3 bases, with 9 bases left between them. CDR3 sequence (DNA): TGTGCCAGCAGCCAAGGGGCCGTCTACACTGAAGCTTTCTTT. Amino acids: CASSQGAVYTEAFF. Combining the CDR3 with reference TRBV14 and TRBJ1-1 gives the whole variable domain EAGVTQFPSHSVIEKGQTVTLRCDPISGHDNLYWYRRVMGKEIKFLLHFVKESKQDESGMPNNRFLAERTGGTYSTLKVQPAELEDSGVYFCASSQGAVYTEAFFGQGTRLTVV.